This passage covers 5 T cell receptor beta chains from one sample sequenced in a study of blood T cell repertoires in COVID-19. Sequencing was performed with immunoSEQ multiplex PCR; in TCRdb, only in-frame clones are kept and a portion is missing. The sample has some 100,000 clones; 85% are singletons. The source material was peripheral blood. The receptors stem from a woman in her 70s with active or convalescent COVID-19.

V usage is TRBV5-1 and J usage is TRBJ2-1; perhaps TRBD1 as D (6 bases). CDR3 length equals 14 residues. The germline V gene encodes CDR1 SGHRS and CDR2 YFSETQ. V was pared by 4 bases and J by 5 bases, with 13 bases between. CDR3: CASSADRPNNEQFF. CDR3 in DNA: TGCGCCAGCAGCGCTGACAGGCCGAACAATGAGCAGTTCTTC.

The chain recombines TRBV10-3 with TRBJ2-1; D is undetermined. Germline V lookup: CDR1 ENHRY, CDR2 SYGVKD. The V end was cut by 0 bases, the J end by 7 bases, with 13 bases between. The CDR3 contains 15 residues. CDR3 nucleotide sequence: TGTGCCATCAGTGAGTCCCCCGGTCCCCTGAATGAGCAGTTCTTC. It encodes CAISESPGPLNEQFF.

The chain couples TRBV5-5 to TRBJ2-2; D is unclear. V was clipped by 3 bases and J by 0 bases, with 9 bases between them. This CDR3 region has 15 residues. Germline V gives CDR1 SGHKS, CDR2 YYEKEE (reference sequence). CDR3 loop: CASSSQHPNTGELFF. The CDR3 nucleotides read TGTGCCAGCAGCTCGCAACACCCGAACACCGGGGAGCTGTTTTTT.

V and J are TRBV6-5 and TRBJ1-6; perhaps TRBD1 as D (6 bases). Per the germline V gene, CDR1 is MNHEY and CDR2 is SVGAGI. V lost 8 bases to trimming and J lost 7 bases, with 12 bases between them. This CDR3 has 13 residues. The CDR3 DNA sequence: TGTGCCAGCCATGGACAGAAAAATTCACCCCTCCACTTT. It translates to CASHGQKNSPLHF.

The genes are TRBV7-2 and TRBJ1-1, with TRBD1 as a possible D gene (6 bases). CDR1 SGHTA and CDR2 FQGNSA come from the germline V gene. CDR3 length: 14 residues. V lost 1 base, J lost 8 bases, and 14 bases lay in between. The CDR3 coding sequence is TGTGCCAGCAGCTTAGTAGGGGGGGAGATAGAAGCTTTCTTT. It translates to CASSLVGGEIEAFF.